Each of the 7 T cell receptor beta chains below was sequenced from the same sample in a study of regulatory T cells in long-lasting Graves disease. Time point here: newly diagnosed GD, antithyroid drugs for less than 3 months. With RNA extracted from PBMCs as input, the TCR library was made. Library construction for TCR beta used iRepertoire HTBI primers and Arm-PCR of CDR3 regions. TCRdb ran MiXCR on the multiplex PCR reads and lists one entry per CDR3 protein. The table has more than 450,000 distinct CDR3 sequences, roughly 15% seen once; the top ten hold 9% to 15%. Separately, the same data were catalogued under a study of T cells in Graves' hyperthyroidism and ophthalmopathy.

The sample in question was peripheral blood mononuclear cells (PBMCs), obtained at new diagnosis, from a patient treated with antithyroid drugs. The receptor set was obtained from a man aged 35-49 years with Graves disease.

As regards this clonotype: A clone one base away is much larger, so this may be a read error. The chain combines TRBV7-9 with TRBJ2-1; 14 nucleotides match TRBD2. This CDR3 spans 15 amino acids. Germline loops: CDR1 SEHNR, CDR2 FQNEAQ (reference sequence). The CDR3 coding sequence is TGTGCCAGCAGGGGACTAGCGGGAGTCGGGGAGACCCAGTGCTTC. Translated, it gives CASRGLAGVGETQCF.

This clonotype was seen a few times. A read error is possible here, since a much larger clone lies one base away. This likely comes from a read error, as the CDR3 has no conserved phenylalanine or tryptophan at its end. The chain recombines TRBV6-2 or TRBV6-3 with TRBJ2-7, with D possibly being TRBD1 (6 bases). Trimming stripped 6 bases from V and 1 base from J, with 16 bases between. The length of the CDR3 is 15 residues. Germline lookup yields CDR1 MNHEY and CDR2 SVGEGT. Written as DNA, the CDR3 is TGTGCCAGCAGGCACGGACAGCTTCCTTCCTACGAGCAGTACCTC. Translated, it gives CASRHGQLPSYEQYL.

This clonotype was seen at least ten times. Here the CDR3 reads CASSYTTGSYEQYF. The CDR3 DNA reads as TGCGCCAGCAGCTATACGACAGGGTCCTACGAGCAGTACTTC. The J gene is TRBJ2-7, the V gene TRBV5-1, with 7 positions matching TRBD1. Germline values: CDR1 SGHRS, CDR2 YFSETQ. V shed 3 bases and J 1 base; nucleotides not matched to a gene: 4. The CDR3 runs 14 residues.

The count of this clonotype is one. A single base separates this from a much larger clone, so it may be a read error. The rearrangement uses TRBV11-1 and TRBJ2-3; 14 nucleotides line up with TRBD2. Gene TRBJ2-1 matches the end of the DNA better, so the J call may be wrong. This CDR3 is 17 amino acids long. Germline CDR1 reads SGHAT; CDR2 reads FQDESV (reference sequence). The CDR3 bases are TGTGCCAACGGATTGGTCCGGACTAGCGGGAGGTCGGGTGAGCAGTTCTTC. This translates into CANGLVRTSGRSGEQFF.

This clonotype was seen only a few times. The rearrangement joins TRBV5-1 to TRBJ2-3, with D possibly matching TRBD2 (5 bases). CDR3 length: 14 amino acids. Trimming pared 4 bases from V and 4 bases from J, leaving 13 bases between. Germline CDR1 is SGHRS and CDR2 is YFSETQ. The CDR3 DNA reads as TGCGCCAGCAGCCCCGCGGCTAGCTCAGATACGCAGTATTTT. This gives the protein CASSPAASSDTQYF.

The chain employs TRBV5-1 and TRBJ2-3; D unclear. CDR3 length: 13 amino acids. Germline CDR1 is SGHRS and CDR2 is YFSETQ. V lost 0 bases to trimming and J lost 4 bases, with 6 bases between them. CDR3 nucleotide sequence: TGCGCCAGCAGCTTGGACCAGGCAGATACGCAGTATTTT. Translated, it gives CASSLDQADTQYF.

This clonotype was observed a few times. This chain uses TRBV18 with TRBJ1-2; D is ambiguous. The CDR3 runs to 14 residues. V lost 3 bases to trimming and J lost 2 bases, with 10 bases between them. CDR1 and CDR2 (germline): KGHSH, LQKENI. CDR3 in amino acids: CASSPSDQNYGYTF. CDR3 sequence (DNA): TGTGCCAGCTCACCCTCCGACCAGAACTATGGCTACACCTTC.